Shown below are 24 T cell receptor beta chains from a single sample sequenced in a study of OX40 agonist ivuxolimab in advanced cancers. The method was immunoSEQ multiplex PCR; TCRdb's version includes in-frame clones alone and lacks a portion of them. The data show under 100,000 clones, approximately 84% seen once. Sequences were derived from CD4+ or CD8+ T cells sorted from blood, sampled in a trial of the OX40 agonist ivuxolimab. The receptors shown here come from an adult with an advanced solid tumor such as melanoma, head and neck, liver or kidney cancer.

The J gene is TRBJ2-5, the V gene TRBV7-2; 9 bases are shared with TRBD2. The germline V gene encodes CDR1 SGHTA and CDR2 FQGNSA. With V trimmed by 8 bases and J by 5 bases, 9 bases remained unmatched. The CDR3 loop spans 14 amino acids. CDR3 bases: TGTGCCAGCGCGGGGACTAGCTGGGAGGAGACCCAGTACTTC. It is translated as CASAGTSWEETQYF.

This chain uses TRBV6-1 with TRBJ2-5; 9 bases are shared with TRBD1. Germline CDR1 is MNHNS and CDR2 is SASEGT. The CDR3 sequence is 13 residues long. J lost 5 bases, V lost 7 bases, and 5 bases had no gene match. This CDR3 reads CASNRDRDETQYF. The CDR3 DNA is TGTGCCAGCAACCGGGACAGGGATGAGACCCAGTACTTC.

As to this clone: Other DNA sequences in this specimen translate into the identical CDR3. This chain connects TRBV5-1 to TRBJ1-4, with a possible D match to TRBD1 (6 bases). This CDR3 contains 14 residues. The germline gives CDR1 SGHRS, CDR2 YFSETQ. V lost 4 bases, J lost 2 bases, and 9 bases lay in between. The CDR3 DNA sequence: TGCGCCAGCAGCCTGGACAGTACTAATGAAAAACTGTTTTTT. Translated: CASSLDSTNEKLFF.

The chain is built from TRBV5-1 and TRBJ2-3, with D perhaps matching TRBD2 (5 bases). Germline loops: CDR1 SGHRS, CDR2 YFSETQ. Trimming stripped 1 base from V and 6 bases from J, with 15 bases between. CDR3 size: 15 residues. CDR3 sequence reads: CASSLQALERDTQYF. As DNA, the CDR3 is TGCGCCAGCAGCTTGCAAGCGTTGGAGCGGGATACGCAGTATTTT.

In DNA, the CDR3 is TGTGCCAGCAGCTTAGGACACACGAGGGGAACTGAAGCTTTCTTT. Translating it yields CASSLGHTRGTEAFF. The chain has TRBV7-2 and TRBJ1-1; the D gene is possibly TRBD1 (5 bases). V was pared by 1 base and J by 5 bases, with 14 bases between. Germline assignment: CDR1 SGHTA and CDR2 FQGNSA. The CDR3 is 15 residues long.

The rearrangement links TRBV18 to TRBJ2-1; the D gene is possibly TRBD1 (6 bases). The CDR3 runs to 15 residues. Germline-derived CDR1 and CDR2 are KGHSH and LQKENI. Deletions cut 6 bases from V and 5 bases from J, with 17 bases between. The CDR3 loop reads CASSPRGTRNNEQFF. As DNA, the CDR3 is TGTGCCAGCTCGCCGAGGGGGACCCGAAACAATGAGCAGTTCTTC. The whole variable domain, remainder taken from reference TRBV18 and TRBJ2-1, is NAGVMQNPRHLVRRRGQEARLRCSPMKGHSHVYWYRQLPEEGLKFMVYLQKENIIDESGMPKERFSAEFPKEGPSILRIQQVVRGDSAAYFCASSPRGTRNNEQFFGPGTRLTVL.

This clone was observed a handful of times. The V and J genes are TRBV5-1 and TRBJ1-6, with a weak D call TRBD1 (6 bases). Trimming took 0 bases from V and 9 from J, leaving 13 bases between them. CDR1 and CDR2 (germline): SGHRS, YFSETQ. The CDR3 loop spans 15 amino acids. The CDR3 sequence is CASSLAGGHLSPLHF. The CDR3 bases are TGCGCCAGCAGCTTGGCCGGGGGACACCTTTCACCCCTCCACTTT.

This clone was counted once. The chain joins TRBV2 to TRBJ2-7, with D unclear. The CDR3 has 14 residues. V was pared by 8 bases and J by 3 bases, with 17 bases between. Germline V gene lookup returns CDR1 SNHLY and CDR2 FYNNEI. The CDR3 DNA follows: TGTGCCAGCCTCCGTGATCCGGGCCTCTACGAGCAGTACTTC. Its protein product is CASLRDPGLYEQYF.

The V and J genes are TRBV5-8 and TRBJ2-7, with 11 bases matching TRBD1. The CDR3 sequence is 13 residues long. The ends lost 5 bases at V and 4 bases at J; junction bases unmatched: 2. Germline values: CDR1 SGHTS, CDR2 YDEGEE. The CDR3 DNA reads TGTGCCAGCAGGGGACAGGGGGAATACGAGCAGTACTTC. Amino acid sequence: CASRGQGEYEQYF.

This chain links TRBV1 with TRBJ1-3; the table's TRBD1 call for D was not verified on the DNA. TRBV1 is a known pseudogene. This CDR3 contains 17 residues. The CDR3 DNA reads TGCACCAGCAGCCAAGATTACAGGGGTCCCTCTGGAAACACCATATATTTT. This encodes CTSSQDYRGPSGNTIYF.

The rearrangement uses TRBV4-2 and TRBJ2-5; D remains ambiguous. In germline, CDR1 is LGHNA, CDR2 YNFKEQ. Trimming pared 1 base from V and 2 bases from J, leaving 8 bases between. The CDR3 runs to 14 residues. The CDR3 is CASSQVPDQETQYF. CDR3 coding DNA: TGTGCCAGCAGCCAAGTCCCGGATCAAGAGACCCAGTACTTC.

This clone was counted a single time. DNA of the CDR3: TGTGCCAGCAACAACCCTTTAATGGGGACAGGGGCCCGGGAACCGAACACTGAAGCTTTCTTT. Translated, it gives CASNNPLMGTGAREPNTEAFF. V usage is TRBV21-1 and J usage is TRBJ1-1; TRBD1 was called by the table and not checked on the DNA. TRBV21-1 has pseudogene status. The CDR3 consists of 21 residues.

This chain connects TRBV25-1 to TRBJ1-5, with 10 bases identical to TRBD1. Unmatched junction bases numbered 3, after V lost 8 bases and J lost 2 bases. The germline V gene encodes CDR1 MGHDK and CDR2 SYGVNS. The CDR3 contains 14 residues. CDR3 DNA sequence: TGTGCCAGCGCTGGGACAGGGGGCAATCAGCCCCAGCATTTT. Translation: CASAGTGGNQPQHF.

The V gene is TRBV4-2, the J gene TRBJ2-2; no clear D gene. V lost 3 bases, J lost 3 bases, and 5 bases lay in between. This CDR3 comprises 13 residues. Germline CDR1 and CDR2: LGHNA and YNFKEQ. The CDR3 loop reads CASSQIDTGELFF. For the CDR3, the DNA is TGTGCCAGCAGCCAGATAGACACCGGGGAGCTGTTTTTT.

The chain uses TRBV2 and TRBJ2-1, with TRBD1 matching over 10 bases. With 6 bases clipped from V and 4 bases from J, the junction kept 9 bases outside the gene matches. Germline-derived CDR1 and CDR2 are SNHLY and FYNNEI. This CDR3 is 16 amino acids long. CDR3 nucleotides: TGTGCCAGCAGCCAAGGGACAGGGGCACCTTACAATGAGCAGTTCTTC. This sequence encodes CASSQGTGAPYNEQFF.

The chain joins TRBV29-1 to TRBJ1-2; D not resolved. V was clipped by 3 bases and J by 8 bases, with 13 bases between them. The length of the CDR3 is 12 residues. Germline V CDR1 and CDR2: SQVTM, ANQGSEA. CDR3 in amino acids: CSVDHPGGGYTF. The DNA of the CDR3 is TGCAGCGTTGATCACCCGGGTGGCGGCTACACCTTC.

A word on this clone: The identical CDR3 is also encoded by other nucleotide sequences in the sample. The chain links TRBV28 to TRBJ1-4, with TRBD1 matching over 7 bases. Trimming cost V 3 bases and J 4 bases; bases outside gene matches: 5. The CDR3 totals 15 residues. CDR1 is MDHEN, CDR2 SYDVKM, per germline. The CDR3 spells CASSFMGQLNEKLFF. DNA of the CDR3: TGTGCCAGCAGTTTCATGGGACAGCTTAATGAAAAACTGTTTTTT.

This clone was detected only once. The rearrangement joins TRBV18 to TRBJ1-5, with D unresolved. V was shortened by 5 bases and J by 7 bases, with 12 bases between the two germline ends. The CDR3 spans 13 residues. CDR1 is KGHSH and CDR2 is LQKENI in the germline V gene. The CDR3 DNA sequence: TGTGCCAGCTCAAAAGAGGTCGGGCAGCCCCAGCATTTT. Its translation: CASSKEVGQPQHF.

The chain is built from TRBV10-3 and TRBJ2-5; D remains ambiguous. V dropped 10 bases and J dropped 0 bases, with 15 bases sitting between them. The length of the CDR3 is 14 residues. CDR1 is ENHRY and CDR2 is SYGVKD in the germline V gene. In DNA, the CDR3 is TGTGCCACCGCCGGGCACGCGTACCAAGAGACCCAGTACTTC. Its translation: CATAGHAYQETQYF.

This clone was seen more than once but under ten times. V gene TRBV4-1 combines with J gene TRBJ1-4; 9 nucleotides agree with TRBD1. The V and J ends lost 3 bases and 4 bases, in that order; junction bases with no gene match: 6. The CDR3 sequence is 16 residues long. The germline V gene has CDR1 MGHRA and CDR2 YSYEKL. CDR3 amino acids: CASSQQQGADNEKLFF. The CDR3 coding sequence is TGCGCCAGCAGCCAGCAACAGGGGGCGGATAATGAAAAACTGTTTTTT.

This chain joins TRBV6-5 and TRBJ2-6, with 8 bases that match TRBD1. The CDR3 spans 15 residues. The germline V gene encodes CDR1 MNHEY and CDR2 SVGAGI. V was clipped by 6 bases and J by 2 bases; unmatched bases: 3. The CDR3 coding sequence is TGTGCCAGCAGACCAGGGGGCCCTGGGGCCAACGTCCTGACTTTC. Translated, it gives CASRPGGPGANVLTF.

The chain employs TRBV15 and TRBJ2-1; TRBD1 is a possible D gene (5 bases). V lost 0 bases and J lost 12, with 12 bases in between. This CDR3 has 13 residues. CDR1 is LNHNV and CDR2 is YYDKDF in the germline V gene (reference sequence). CDR3 in amino acids: CATSRDLERGQFF. CDR3 DNA: TGTGCCACCAGCAGAGATTTAGAAAGGGGGCAGTTCTTC.

V gene TRBV5-1 combines with J gene TRBJ2-2; 9 positions match TRBD2. V lost 2 bases, J lost 7 bases, and 6 bases stayed unmatched. Germline assignment: CDR1 SGHRS and CDR2 YFSETQ. CDR3 length: 15 residues. The CDR3 protein is CASSLERGADGELFF. CDR3 in DNA: TGCGCCAGCAGCTTAGAGCGGGGGGCCGACGGGGAGCTGTTTTTT.

The rearrangement uses TRBV5-4 and TRBJ2-4; weak D call: TRBD2 (5 bases). The germline V and J ends were trimmed by 0 bases and 6 bases, with 7 bases remaining between them. The CDR3 loop spans 13 amino acids. The V gene's germline CDR1 is SGHNT and CDR2 YYREEE (reference sequence). The chain's CDR3 is CASSLGGGNIQYF. The CDR3 DNA reads as TGTGCCAGCAGCTTGGGCGGAGGAAACATTCAGTACTTC. The variable domain in full, completed from reference TRBV5-4 and TRBJ2-4, reads ETGVTQSPTHLIKTRGQQVTLRCSSQSGHNTVSWYQQALGQGPQFIFQYYREEENGRGNFPPRFSGLQFPNYSSELNVNALELDDSALYLCASSLGGGNIQYFGAGTRLSVL.